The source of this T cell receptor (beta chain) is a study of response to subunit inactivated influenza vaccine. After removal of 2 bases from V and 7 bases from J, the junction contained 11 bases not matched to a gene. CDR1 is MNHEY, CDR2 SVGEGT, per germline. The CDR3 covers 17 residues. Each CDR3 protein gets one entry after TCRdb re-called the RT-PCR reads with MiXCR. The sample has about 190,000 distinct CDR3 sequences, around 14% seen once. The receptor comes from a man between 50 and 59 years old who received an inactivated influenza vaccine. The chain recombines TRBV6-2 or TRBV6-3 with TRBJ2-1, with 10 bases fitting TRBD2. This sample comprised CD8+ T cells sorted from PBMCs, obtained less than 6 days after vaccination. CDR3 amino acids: CASSYETLAGVGNEQFF. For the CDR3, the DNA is TGTGCCAGCAGTTACGAGACCCTAGCGGGAGTTGGGAATGAGCAGTTCTTC.